This TCR beta chain was identified in a study of PD-1 blockade in classical Hodgkin lymphoma. Study-wide results and limits: Compared with baseline, CD4+ but not CD8+ TCR diversity had risen significantly by C4D1. Why repertoires differed is undefined; disease activity or prior therapy possibly contributed.

Produced via immunoSEQ multiplex PCR; TCRdb's table is partial and in-frame only. The table shows about 22,000 clones, with approximately 68% occurring only once. Turning to this clone: Its antigen remains unknown.

CDR1 SGHNT and CDR2 YENEEA come from the germline V gene. V was clipped by 5 bases and J by 5 bases; unmatched bases: 11. The CDR3 runs 15 residues. Time point reported: cycle 4 day 1 (C4D1), after five to seven weeks of nivolumab. Every patient had relapsed following autologous stem cell transplantation, and cohorts differed in brentuximab vedotin exposure. Magnetic depletion of unwanted cells isolated CD4+ T cells from thawed PBMCs. The chain links TRBV11-3 to TRBJ2-7, with TRBD1 identical over 8 bases. The starting material was CD4+ T cells from blood, obtained before the fourth cycle of nivolumab. This receptor was identified in a human donor with classical Hodgkin lymphoma. The CDR3 bases are TGTGCCAGCAGCCTCTCCCGAGACAGGGGCCACGAGCAGTACTTC. Amino acid sequence: CASSLSRDRGHEQYF.